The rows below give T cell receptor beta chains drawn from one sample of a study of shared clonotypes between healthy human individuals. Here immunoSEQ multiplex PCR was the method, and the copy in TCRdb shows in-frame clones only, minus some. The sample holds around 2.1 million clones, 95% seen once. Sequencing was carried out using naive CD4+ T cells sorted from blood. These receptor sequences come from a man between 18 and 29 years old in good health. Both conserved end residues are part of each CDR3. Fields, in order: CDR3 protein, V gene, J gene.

CATGTGSPYEQYF	TRBV6-1	TRBJ2-7
CSASIGYGYTF	TRBV20-1	TRBJ1-2
CASSSRWDRAYNEQFF	TRBV7-2	TRBJ2-1
CASTPRQPIYGYTF	TRBV7-9	TRBJ1-2
CASSHVGTEGVQETQYF	TRBV7-6	TRBJ2-5
CASSWDSNEKLFF	TRBV5-1	TRBJ1-4
CASSWQGGSYNEQFF	TRBV6-1	TRBJ2-1
CAISEYRDGYTF	TRBV10-3	TRBJ1-2
CASSPLDSYTGELFF	TRBV7-3	TRBJ2-2
CASSTPGRAEAFF	TRBV27	TRBJ1-1
CAWSVGPYTEAFF	TRBV30	TRBJ1-1
CASSSGQRQNNEQFF	TRBV6-6	TRBJ2-1
CASRSSGLAGGRTDTQYF	TRBV12-2	TRBJ2-3
CAWWTPYEQYF	TRBV30	TRBJ2-7
CASSLDRYSNQPQHF	TRBV27	TRBJ1-5
CAISEYLEDNDGYTF	TRBV10-3	TRBJ1-2
CASSPRTGTTEAFF	TRBV18	TRBJ1-1